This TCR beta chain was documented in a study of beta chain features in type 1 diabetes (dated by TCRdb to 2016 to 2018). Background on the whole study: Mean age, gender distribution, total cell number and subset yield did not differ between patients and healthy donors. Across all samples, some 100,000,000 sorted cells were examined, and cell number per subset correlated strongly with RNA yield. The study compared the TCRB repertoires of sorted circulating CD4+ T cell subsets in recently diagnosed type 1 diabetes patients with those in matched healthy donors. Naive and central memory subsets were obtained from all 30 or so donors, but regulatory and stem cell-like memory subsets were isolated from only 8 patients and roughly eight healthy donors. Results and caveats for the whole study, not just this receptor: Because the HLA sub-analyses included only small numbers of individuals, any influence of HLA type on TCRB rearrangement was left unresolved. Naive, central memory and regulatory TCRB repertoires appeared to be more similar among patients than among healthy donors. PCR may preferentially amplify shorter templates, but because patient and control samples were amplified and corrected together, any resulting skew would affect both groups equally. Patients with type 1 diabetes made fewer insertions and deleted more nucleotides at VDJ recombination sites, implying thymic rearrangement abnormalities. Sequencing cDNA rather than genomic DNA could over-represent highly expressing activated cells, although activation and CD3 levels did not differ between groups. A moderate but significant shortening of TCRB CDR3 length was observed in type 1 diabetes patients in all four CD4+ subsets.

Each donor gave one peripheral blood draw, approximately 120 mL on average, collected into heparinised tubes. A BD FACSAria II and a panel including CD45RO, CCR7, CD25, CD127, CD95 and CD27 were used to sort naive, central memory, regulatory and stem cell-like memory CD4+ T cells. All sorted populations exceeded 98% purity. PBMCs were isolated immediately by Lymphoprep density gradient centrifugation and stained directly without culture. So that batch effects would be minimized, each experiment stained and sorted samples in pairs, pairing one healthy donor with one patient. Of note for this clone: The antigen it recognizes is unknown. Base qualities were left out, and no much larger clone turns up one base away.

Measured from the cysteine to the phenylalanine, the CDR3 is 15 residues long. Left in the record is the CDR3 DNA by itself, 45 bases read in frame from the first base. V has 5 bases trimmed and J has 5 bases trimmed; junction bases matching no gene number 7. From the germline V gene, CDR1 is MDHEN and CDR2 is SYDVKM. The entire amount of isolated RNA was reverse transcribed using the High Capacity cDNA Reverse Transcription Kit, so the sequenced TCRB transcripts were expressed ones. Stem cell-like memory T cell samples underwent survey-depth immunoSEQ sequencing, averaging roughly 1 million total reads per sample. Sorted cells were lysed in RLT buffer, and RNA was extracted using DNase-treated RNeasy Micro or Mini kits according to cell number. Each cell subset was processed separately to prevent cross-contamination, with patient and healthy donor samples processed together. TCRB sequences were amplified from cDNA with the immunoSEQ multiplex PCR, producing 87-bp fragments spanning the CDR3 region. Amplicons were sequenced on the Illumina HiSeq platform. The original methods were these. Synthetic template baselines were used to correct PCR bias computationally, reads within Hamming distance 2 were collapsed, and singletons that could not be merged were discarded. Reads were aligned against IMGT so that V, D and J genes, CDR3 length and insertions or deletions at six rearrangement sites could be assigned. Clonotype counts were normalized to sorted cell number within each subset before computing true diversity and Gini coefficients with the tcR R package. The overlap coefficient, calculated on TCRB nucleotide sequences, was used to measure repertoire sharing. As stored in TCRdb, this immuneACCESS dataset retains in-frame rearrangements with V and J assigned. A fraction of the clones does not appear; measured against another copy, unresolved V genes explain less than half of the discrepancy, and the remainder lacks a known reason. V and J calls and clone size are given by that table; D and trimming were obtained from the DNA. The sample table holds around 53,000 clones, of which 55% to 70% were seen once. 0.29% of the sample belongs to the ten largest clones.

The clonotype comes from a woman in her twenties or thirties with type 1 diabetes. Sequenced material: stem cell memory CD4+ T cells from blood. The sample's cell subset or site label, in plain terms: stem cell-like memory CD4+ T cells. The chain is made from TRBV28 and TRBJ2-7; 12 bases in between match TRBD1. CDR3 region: CASSPPGTGGHEQYF. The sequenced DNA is TGTGCCAGCAGTCCCCCAGGGACAGGGGGCCACGAGCAGTACTTC.